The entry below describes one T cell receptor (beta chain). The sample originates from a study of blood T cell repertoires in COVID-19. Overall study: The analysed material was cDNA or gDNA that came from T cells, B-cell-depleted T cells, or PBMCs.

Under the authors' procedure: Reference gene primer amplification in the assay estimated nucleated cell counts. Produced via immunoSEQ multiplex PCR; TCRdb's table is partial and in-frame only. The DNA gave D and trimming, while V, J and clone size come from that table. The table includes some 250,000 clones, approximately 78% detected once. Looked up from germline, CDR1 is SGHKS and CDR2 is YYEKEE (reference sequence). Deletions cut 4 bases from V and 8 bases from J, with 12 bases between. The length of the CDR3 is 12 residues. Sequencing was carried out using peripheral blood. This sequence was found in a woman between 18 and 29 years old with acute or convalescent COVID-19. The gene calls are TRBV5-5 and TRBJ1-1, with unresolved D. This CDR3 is CASSTFVQEAFF. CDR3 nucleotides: TGTGCCAGCAGCACCTTCGTACAGGAAGCTTTCTTT.